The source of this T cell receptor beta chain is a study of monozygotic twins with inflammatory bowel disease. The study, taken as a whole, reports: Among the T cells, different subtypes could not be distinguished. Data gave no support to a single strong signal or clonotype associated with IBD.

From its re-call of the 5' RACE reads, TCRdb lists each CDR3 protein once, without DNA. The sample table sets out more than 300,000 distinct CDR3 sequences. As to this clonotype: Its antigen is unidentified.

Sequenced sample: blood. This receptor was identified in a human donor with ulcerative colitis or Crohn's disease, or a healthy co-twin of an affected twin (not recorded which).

CDR3 sequence reads: CASRRTGTSKSYEQYF. This chain connects TRBV28 to TRBJ2-7; TCRdb reports TRBD2, a call that lacks DNA to check it against. This CDR3 has 16 residues. CDR1 MDHEN and CDR2 SYDVKM come from the germline V gene.